A selection of T cell receptor beta chains follows, all from one sample in a study of blood T cell repertoires in COVID-19. This table comes from immunoSEQ multiplex PCR, and its TCRdb copy is limited to in-frame clones, with some not included. The repertoire consists of some 250,000 clones, with approximately 81% occurring once and the leading ten covering 4.2%. Sequencing was performed on peripheral blood. The receptor source for this set is a man between 60 and 70 years old with acute or convalescent COVID-19. CDR3s include the opening cysteine and the closing phenylalanine or tryptophan. D genes are given only for firm matches. Clone size is shown for a subset of rows, as once, few, many or a class of expanded clone.

J,V,D,size,CDR3,DNA
TRBJ1-2,TRBV19,TRBD1,-,CASSFRDSGGYTF,TGTGCCAGTAGCTTCCGGGACAGTGGAGGCTACACCTTC
TRBJ1-1,TRBV4-3,-,-,CASSHSGTPAGTEAFF,TGCGCCAGCAGCCATTCCGGGACACCCGCGGGCACTGAAGCTTTCTTT
TRBJ1-1,TRBV29-1,-,-,CSGTNTEAFF,TGCAGCGGCACAAACACTGAAGCTTTCTTT
TRBJ1-3,TRBV5-1,TRBD1,-,CASSSSGTESGNTIYF,TGCGCCAGCAGCTCCTCCGGGACAGAATCTGGAAACACCATATATTTT
TRBJ1-1,TRBV7-9,-,-,CASNRPRAGQDTEAFF,TGTGCCAGCAACCGACCGCGGGCGGGGCAGGACACTGAAGCTTTCTTT
TRBJ2-1,TRBV7-8,TRBD2,-,CASSPRLAESSSYNEQFF,TGTGCCAGCAGCCCCCGACTAGCGGAAAGCAGCTCCTACAATGAGCAGTTCTTC
TRBJ2-3,TRBV3-1/TRBV3-2,-,-,CASSGSGTNTDTQYF,TGTGCCAGCAGCGGATCCGGGACAAACACAGATACGCAGTATTTT
TRBJ1-5,TRBV19,-,-,CASSTLRNQPQHF,TGTGCCAGTAGTACCCTTCGCAATCAGCCCCAGCATTTT
TRBJ2-7,TRBV2,TRBD2,-,CASRGLAGDAYEQYF,TGTGCCAGCAGGGGGTTAGCGGGGGATGCCTACGAGCAGTACTTC
TRBJ2-2,TRBV20-1,-,-,CSASWHTGELFF,TGCAGTGCTAGTTGGCACACCGGGGAGCTGTTTTTT
TRBJ2-5,TRBV4-2,-,-,CASSQDLRSPQGEAQYF,TGTGCCAGCAGCCAAGATCTTCGCAGTCCCCAGGGGGAGGCCCAGTACTTC
TRBJ2-3,TRBV4-2,TRBD1,-,CASSPLSGTGYTDTQYF,TGTGCCAGCAGCCCCTTATCCGGGACAGGGTACACAGATACGCAGTATTTT
TRBJ2-3,TRBV3-1/TRBV3-2,TRBD2,few,CASSPTSGSTDTQYF,TGTGCCAGCAGCCCAACTAGCGGTAGCACAGATACGCAGTATTTT
TRBJ1-1,TRBV7-9,-,-,CASNLEGVNTEAFF,TGTGCCAGCAACCTGGAGGGCGTGAACACTGAAGCTTTCTTT
TRBJ1-1,TRBV28,TRBD1,-,CASSLWTGNTEAFF,TGTGCCAGCAGTCTCTGGACAGGGAACACTGAAGCTTTCTTT
TRBJ2-7,TRBV7-2,-,-,CASSLSGNKIHEQYF,TGTGCCAGCAGCTTATCGGGGAATAAGATCCACGAGCAGTACTTC
TRBJ2-2,TRBV6-1,TRBD1,few,CASSARGQGNTGELFF,TGTGCCAGCAGTGCCAGGGGACAGGGAAACACCGGGGAGCTGTTTTTT
TRBJ1-6,TRBV4-3,-,-,CASSQMGLLNSPLHF,TGCGCCAGCAGCCAAATGGGACTACTTAATTCACCCCTCCACTTT
TRBJ1-1,TRBV5-1,-,few,CASSLEAGNTEAFF,TGCGCCAGCAGCTTGGAAGCGGGTAACACTGAAGCTTTCTTT
TRBJ1-1,TRBV27,TRBD1,-,CASSAGQVNTEAFF,TGTGCCAGCAGTGCCGGACAGGTGAACACTGAAGCTTTCTTT
TRBJ2-4,TRBV2,TRBD2,once,CASSGTRVAKNIQYF,TGTGCCAGCAGCGGGACTAGAGTAGCCAAAAACATTCAGTACTTC
TRBJ2-1,TRBV7-2,-,-,CASSLGSPYNEQFF,TGTGCCAGCAGCTTAGGGAGCCCCTACAATGAGCAGTTCTTC
TRBJ1-3,TRBV5-4,-,-,CASSLAGSGNTIYF,TGTGCCAGCAGCTTGGCCGGCTCTGGAAACACCATATATTTT
TRBJ2-2,TRBV10-3,-,-,CAISPGQGGTGELFF,TGTGCCATCAGCCCCGGACAGGGAGGGACCGGGGAGCTGTTTTTT
TRBJ2-2,TRBV4-2,-,-,CASSQVDRITGELFF,TGTGCCAGCAGCCAAGTTGACAGGATCACCGGGGAGCTGTTTTTT
TRBJ2-4,TRBV3-1/TRBV3-2,-,-,CASSVGIAKNIQYF,TGTGCCAGCAGCGTCGGTATAGCCAAAAACATTCAGTACTTC
TRBJ2-1,TRBV27,TRBD2,-,CASSWTSGPYNEQFF,TGTGCCAGCAGTTGGACTAGCGGGCCTTACAATGAGCAGTTCTTC
TRBJ1-5,TRBV6-1,-,-,CASSEQQPRNQPQHF,TGTGCCAGCAGTGAACAACAGCCAAGGAATCAGCCCCAGCATTTT
TRBJ2-7,TRBV28,TRBD2,-,CASSAGGGWGGPLNEQYF,TGTGCCAGCAGTGCCGGAGGAGGATGGGGAGGGCCTCTGAACGAGCAGTACTTC
TRBJ1-3,TRBV5-1,TRBD1,-,CASSPGQRNTIYF,TGCGCCAGCAGCCCGGGACAGAGAAACACCATATATTTT
TRBJ1-3,TRBV6-5,-,-,CASSYSADSSGNTIYF,TGTGCCAGCAGTTACTCAGCGGACAGCTCTGGAAACACCATATATTTT
TRBJ2-1,TRBV18,-,-,CASSRRTSYYNEQFF,TGTGCCAGCTCACGAAGGACTTCCTACTACAATGAGCAGTTCTTC
TRBJ2-5,TRBV6-1,TRBD2,few,CASSVAGGSYQETQYF,TGTGCCAGCAGTGTAGCGGGGGGGTCGTACCAAGAGACCCAGTACTTC
TRBJ1-2,TRBV6-2/TRBV6-3,-,-,CASSYSGDYGYTF,TGTGCCAGCAGTTACAGCGGGGACTATGGCTACACCTTC
TRBJ2-5,TRBV18,-,few,CASSPTQQGRETQYF,TGTGCCAGCTCGCCAACTCAACAGGGACGGGAGACCCAGTACTTC
TRBJ2-2,TRBV27,-,-,CASSSQGTRGTGELFF,TGTGCCAGCAGTTCACAGGGGACTAGGGGCACCGGGGAGCTGTTTTTT
TRBJ1-2,TRBV3-1/TRBV3-2,TRBD1,-,CASSQQPDRDYGYTF,TGTGCCAGCAGCCAACAACCGGACAGGGACTATGGCTACACCTTC
TRBJ2-2,TRBV24-1,-,-,CATSAPTGTGELFF,TGTGCCACCAGTGCACCGACAGGCACCGGGGAGCTGTTTTTT
TRBJ1-4,TRBV19,TRBD1,-,CASSGGQGTPNEKLFF,TGTGCCAGTAGTGGGGGACAGGGGACCCCTAATGAAAAACTGTTTTTT
TRBJ2-7,TRBV7-9,-,-,CASSSQGYEQYF,TGTGCCAGCAGCTCACAGGGTTACGAGCAGTACTTC
TRBJ2-3,TRBV12-5,-,-,CASGFEADTQYF,TGTGCTAGTGGTTTCGAGGCAGATACGCAGTATTTT
TRBJ1-5,TRBV7-3,-,few,CASSLTGGQPQHF,TGTGCCAGCAGCTTAACCGGGGGTCAGCCCCAGCATTTT